Listed below are T cell receptor beta chains from one sample, sequenced in a study of shared clonotypes between healthy human individuals. Assay used: immunoSEQ multiplex PCR; TCRdb lists only in-frame clones, some missing. The table has 1.6 million or so clones, around 98.5% seen once. Sequencing was carried out using naive CD4+ T cells sorted from blood. The source is a man aged 25-40 years in good health. Each CDR3 is given with its conserved first and last residue. A D gene is named only where the DNA matches it firmly. The size entry is marked missing in some rows and otherwise reads once, few, many or a size class.

v_gene	abundance	j_gene	d_gene	CDR3aa	CDR3nt
TRBV4-1	NA	TRBJ2-7	NA	CASSRTINREFYEQYF	TGCGCCAGCAGCCGAACGATCAACAGAGAATTTTACGAGCAGTACTTC
TRBV14	NA	TRBJ2-3	NA	CASSQGLVWTDTQYF	TGTGCCAGCAGCCAAGGACTAGTTTGGACAGATACGCAGTATTTT
TRBV18	once	TRBJ1-5	NA	CASSPGAGNNQPQHF	TGTGCCAGCTCACCAGGGGCAGGGAACAATCAGCCCCAGCATTTT
TRBV29-1	NA	TRBJ1-3	NA	CSVWLGGGNTIYF	TGCAGCGTTTGGTTGGGGGGAGGAAACACCATATATTTT
TRBV4-3	NA	TRBJ2-1	TRBD2	CASSQDIGLAGGKNEQFF	TGCGCCAGCAGCCAAGATATCGGACTAGCGGGAGGTAAGAATGAGCAGTTCTTC
TRBV20-1	NA	TRBJ2-1	NA	CSARDLPEQFF	TGCAGTGCTAGAGATTTACCTGAGCAGTTCTTC
TRBV4-1	NA	TRBJ1-1	TRBD1	CASSSQGAVNTEAFF	TGCGCCAGCAGCTCACAGGGGGCAGTGAACACTGAAGCTTTCTTT
TRBV27	NA	TRBJ2-4	NA	CASRDTPRDIQYF	TGTGCCAGCAGAGATACCCCCAGAGACATTCAGTACTTC
TRBV7-9	NA	TRBJ2-1	NA	CASSLDANEQFF	TGTGCCAGCAGCTTAGATGCCAATGAGCAGTTCTTC
TRBV15	once	TRBJ2-1	TRBD1	CATSGTGGLEQFF	TGTGCCACCTCCGGGACAGGGGGACTTGAGCAGTTCTTC
TRBV4-1	NA	TRBJ1-1	TRBD1	CASSQPYRGSHTEAFF	TGCGCCAGCAGCCAACCTTACAGGGGGAGCCACACTGAAGCTTTCTTT
TRBV25-1	NA	TRBJ2-7	NA	CASASSYEQYF	TGTGCCAGCGCTAGCTCCTACGAGCAGTACTTC
TRBV4-2	NA	TRBJ1-3	NA	CASSRELRNTIYF	TGTGCCAGCAGCCGAGAACTTAGAAACACCATATATTTT
TRBV10-1	NA	TRBJ2-7	NA	CASSNKNEQYF	TGCGCCAGCAGTAACAAAAACGAGCAGTACTTC
TRBV10-2	NA	TRBJ2-7	TRBD2	CASSAALAGGEQYF	TGCGCCAGCAGTGCGGCCCTAGCGGGAGGCGAGCAGTACTTC
TRBV19	NA	TRBJ1-4	TRBD1	CASSRGINEKLFF	TGTGCCAGCTCCAGGGGGATTAATGAAAAACTGTTTTTT
TRBV15	NA	TRBJ2-1	NA	CATRKMPGLLPTEQFF	TGTGCCACCAGGAAAATGCCAGGACTATTACCAACTGAGCAGTTCTTC
TRBV19	NA	TRBJ2-5	TRBD1	CASSIGQGSQETQYF	TGTGCCAGTAGTATAGGACAGGGATCTCAAGAGACCCAGTACTTC
TRBV5-1	NA	TRBJ2-1	NA	CASSSPDRGGRSYNEQFF	TGCGCCAGCAGCTCTCCGGACCGGGGCGGGCGCTCCTACAATGAGCAGTTCTTC
TRBV7-3	NA	TRBJ2-1	TRBD1	CASSFTGGNNEQFF	TGTGCCAGCAGCTTCACAGGGGGTAACAATGAGCAGTTCTTC
TRBV5-1	NA	TRBJ1-1	NA	CASSHGDVGQGAFF	TGCGCCAGCAGCCACGGGGACGTCGGGCAGGGCGCTTTCTTT
TRBV7-2	NA	TRBJ2-2	NA	CASSLGPRGVNTGELFF	TGTGCCAGCAGCTTAGGTCCCAGGGGCGTGAACACCGGGGAGCTGTTTTTT
TRBV2	NA	TRBJ1-5	NA	CASSEAGGGGNQPQHF	TGTGCCAGCAGTGAAGCGGGAGGGGGAGGCAATCAGCCCCAGCATTTT
TRBV5-1	NA	TRBJ2-3	NA	CASSDTGLEADTQYF	TGCGCCAGCAGCGATACAGGGTTGGAGGCAGATACGCAGTATTTT
TRBV11-2	NA	TRBJ2-5	NA	CASSLDRAGLQETQYF	TGTGCCAGCAGCTTAGATCGGGCAGGACTCCAAGAGACCCAGTACTTC
TRBV18	NA	TRBJ2-7	TRBD2	CASSPGEGWLSSGPNEQYF	TGTGCCAGCTCACCCGGGGAGGGGTGGCTGTCCTCTGGACCCAACGAGCAGTACTTC
TRBV7-2	NA	TRBJ2-1	TRBD1	CASSSDRGGYNEQFF	TGTGCCAGCAGCTCGGACAGGGGGGGCTACAATGAGCAGTTCTTC
TRBV29-1	NA	TRBJ1-2	NA	CSSVGVYGYTF	TGCAGCTCCGTGGGGGTCTATGGCTACACCTTC
TRBV28	NA	TRBJ2-1	NA	CASSFVRPLSHEQFF	TGTGCCAGCAGTTTCGTGCGACCTCTAAGTCATGAGCAGTTCTTC
TRBV7-8	once	TRBJ2-1	TRBD2	CASSSLGLAGGFAGNEQFF	TGTGCCAGCAGCTCTTTAGGACTAGCGGGAGGGTTTGCGGGCAATGAGCAGTTCTTC
TRBV5-4	NA	TRBJ1-1	TRBD1	CASRLSTGARMNTEAFF	TGTGCCAGCAGATTATCGACAGGGGCGAGGATGAACACTGAAGCTTTCTTT
TRBV28	NA	TRBJ1-5	NA	CASSFQGLPNQPQHF	TGTGCCAGCAGTTTCCAGGGGCTACCAAATCAGCCCCAGCATTTT
TRBV9	NA	TRBJ2-7	NA	CASSPDYNSYEQYF	TGTGCCAGCAGCCCAGACTATAACTCCTACGAGCAGTACTTC
TRBV18	NA	TRBJ2-1	NA	CASSPGQGYNEQFF	TGTGCCAGCTCACCCGGCCAGGGGTACAATGAGCAGTTCTTC
TRBV2	once	TRBJ2-7	NA	CASRYQVTYEQYF	TGTGCCAGCAGGTACCAGGTCACCTACGAGCAGTACTTC
TRBV10-3	NA	TRBJ2-5	TRBD1	CAISAPGQGEETQYF	TGTGCCATCAGTGCGCCGGGACAGGGCGAAGAGACCCAGTACTTC
TRBV6-6	NA	TRBJ1-4	NA	CASSYSTANEKLFF	TGTGCCAGCAGTTACTCGACGGCAAATGAAAAACTGTTTTTT
TRBV15	once	TRBJ2-1	TRBD2	CATSRSGTSYNEQFF	TGTGCCACCAGCAGGAGCGGGACCTCCTACAATGAGCAGTTCTTC
TRBV2	NA	TRBJ2-7	TRBD1	CASRPRQGVGLYEQYF	TGTGCCAGCAGGCCACGACAGGGTGTGGGGCTCTACGAGCAGTACTTC
TRBV6-5	NA	TRBJ2-2	TRBD1	CASSYNGQGRTGELFF	TGTGCCAGCAGTTACAATGGACAGGGGCGGACCGGGGAGCTGTTTTTT
TRBV5-1	NA	TRBJ1-4	NA	CASSPWTEEKLFF	TGCGCCAGCAGCCCTTGGACGGAGGAAAAACTGTTTTTT